One sample yielded the 11 T cell receptor beta chains listed below, sequenced in a study of T cell responses to AZD1222 COVID-19 vaccine. Generated by immunoSEQ multiplex PCR, the TCRdb table keeps only in-frame clones and is missing some. This table has 250,000 to 300,000 clones, around 92% appearing once. The starting material was peripheral blood, obtained 28 days after the second AZD1222 dose. These receptors were taken from an adult who received the AZD1222 COVID-19 vaccine.

This clone was counted between two and nine times. CDR3 protein: CASSSPGQGRYEQYF. In nucleotides, the CDR3 is TGTGCCAGCAGTTCCCCCGGGCAGGGGAGGTACGAGCAGTACTTC. The V and J genes are TRBV7-9 and TRBJ2-7, with D perhaps matching TRBD1 or TRBD2 (6 bases each). From germline, CDR1 is SEHNR and CDR2 FQNEAQ (reference sequence). The CDR3 totals 15 residues. V lost 6 bases to trimming and J lost 4 bases, with 19 bases between them.

CDR3 amino acids: CASSRLGGSFGYTF. CDR3 coding DNA: TGTGCCAGCAGCCGCCTCGGGGGCTCCTTTGGCTACACCTTC. The rearrangement joins TRBV28 to TRBJ1-2; TRBD1 might be the D (6 bases). V was shortened by 6 bases and J by 7 bases, with 18 bases between the two germline ends. There are 14 residues in the CDR3. In germline, CDR1 is MDHEN, CDR2 SYDVKM.

The chain uses TRBV5-5 and TRBJ1-2, with D hard to call. Germline V gene lookup returns CDR1 SGHKS and CDR2 YYEKEE (reference sequence). The CDR3 spans 13 residues. Trimming removed 0 bases at V and 8 bases at J, with 11 bases between. CDR3 protein: CASSLASQEGYTF. The CDR3 DNA reads TGTGCCAGCAGCTTGGCCAGCCAAGAGGGCTACACCTTC.

The chain recombines TRBV9 with TRBJ2-7; the D gene is possibly TRBD2 (5 bases). Germline assignment: CDR1 SGDLS and CDR2 YYNGEE. Trimming shortened V by 0 bases and J by 7 bases, and 14 bases separated the two germline ends. The length of the CDR3 is 14 residues. The CDR3 nucleotides are TGTGCCAGCAGCGTAGGCGTTAGTACGGGGGAGCAGTACTTC. Amino acid sequence: CASSVGVSTGEQYF.

This clone was picked up one time. V usage is TRBV3-1 (or the pseudogene TRBV3-2) and J usage is TRBJ2-3; D gene uncertain. V was pared by 4 bases and J by 3 bases, with 17 bases between. Germline lookup yields CDR1 LGHDT and CDR2 YNNKEL (reference sequence). This CDR3 is 16 amino acids long. CDR3 sequence (DNA): TGTGCCAGCAGCCGTAAGCCGCCGTCCCCGACAGATACGCAGTATTTT. This sequence encodes CASSRKPPSPTDTQYF.

This clone was found once. V and J are TRBV29-1 and TRBJ1-5, with D possibly matching TRBD1 (5 bases). Trimming removed 6 bases from V and 4 bases from J, with 13 bases in between. The CDR3 has 13 residues. From germline, CDR1 is SQVTM and CDR2 ANQGSEA. CDR3 sequence: CSVGEGVNQPQHF. For the CDR3, the DNA is TGCAGCGTGGGGGAGGGAGTTAATCAGCCCCAGCATTTT.

This clone was observed once. The chain has TRBV11-2 and TRBJ2-3, with unresolved D. V was shortened by 6 bases and J by 0 bases, with 10 bases between the two germline ends. CDR3 size: 14 residues. The germline gives CDR1 SGHAT, CDR2 FQNNGV. The CDR3 coding sequence is TGTGCCAGCAGATTCGGGCCTAGCACAGATACGCAGTATTTT. Translated: CASRFGPSTDTQYF.

This clone was found once. The rearrangement joins TRBV27 to TRBJ2-7; 14 bases are a match to TRBD2. This CDR3 is 15 amino acids long. V trimming: 2 bases; J trimming: 5 bases; junction bases outside the gene matches: 2. Germline V gives CDR1 MNHEY, CDR2 SMNVEV (reference sequence). As DNA, the CDR3 is TGTGCCAGCAGTTTAACGGGACTAGCGGGAGACGAGCAGTACTTC. This gives the protein CASSLTGLAGDEQYF.

This chain links TRBV7-2 with TRBJ1-5, with a possible D match to TRBD1 (6 bases). Per the germline V gene, CDR1 is SGHTA and CDR2 is FQGNSA. This CDR3 spans 16 amino acids. V lost 5 bases and J lost 0, with 14 bases in between. The CDR3 region is CASSQGWVYSNQPQHF. Here the CDR3 DNA reads TGTGCCAGCAGCCAGGGGTGGGTATATAGCAATCAGCCCCAGCATTTT.

The V and J genes are TRBV27 and TRBJ2-1; D tentatively fits TRBD1 or TRBD2 (6 bases each). Trimming took off 0 bases at V and 4 bases at J, with 13 bases between the two ends. Germline CDR1 MNHEY, CDR2 SMNVEV (reference sequence). CDR3 length equals 16 residues. The CDR3 reads CASSLSVQGRYNEQFF. The DNA of the CDR3 is TGTGCCAGCAGTTTATCGGTCCAGGGGAGGTACAATGAGCAGTTCTTC.

V is TRBV7-2 and J is TRBJ1-3; D is perhaps TRBD1 (5 bases). The ends were cut back, 1 base at V and 8 bases at J, with 9 bases in the middle. The CDR3 runs to 13 residues. The germline gives CDR1 SGHTA, CDR2 FQGNSA. The DNA for the CDR3 is TGTGCCAGCAGCTTAGGGGGGTGGGACACCATATATTTT. Amino acid sequence: CASSLGGWDTIYF.